What follows are 5 T cell receptor beta chains derived from one specimen sequenced in a study of cytomegalovirus exposure and HLA in healthy donors. The study ran its PCR with 60 Vbeta and 13 Jbeta primers. TCRdb's copy holds only in-frame clones and misses some; the assay was immunoSEQ multiplex PCR. Seen here are more than 95,000 clones, roughly 77% observed once, and the top ten hold roughly 5%. The sequenced sample was PBMCs. These receptor sequences come from a man in his forties or fifties in good health and CMV-seropositive.

The chain recombines TRBV11-3 with TRBJ2-7; the match to TRBD1 covers 7 bases. The CDR3 is 13 amino acids. The germline CDR1 and CDR2 sequences are SGHNT and YENEEA. V lost 2 bases to trimming and J lost 6 bases; unmatched junction nucleotides: 4. The CDR3: CASSLRDSLEQYF. CDR3 DNA sequence: TGTGCCAGCAGCTTAAGGGACAGCCTCGAGCAGTACTTC.

This chain connects TRBV6-1 to TRBJ2-2; 8 bases match TRBD2. This CDR3 has 17 amino acids. J lost 7 bases, V lost 1 base, and 11 bases had no gene match. Germline CDR1 is MNHNS and CDR2 is SASEGT. CDR3 DNA: TGTGCCAGCAGTGAAGGGGCGCTAGCGGGTACCGACGGGGAGCTGTTTTTT. Residues: CASSEGALAGTDGELFF.

This clone was seen only a few times. The V gene is TRBV5-5, the J gene TRBJ1-4, with D possibly TRBD1 on 5 matching bases. The CDR3 runs to 15 residues. Trimming cost V 4 bases and J 5 bases, with 15 bases left between them. CDR1 and CDR2 from the germline V gene are SGHKS and YYEKEE (reference sequence). CDR3: CASSQMAGSNEKLFF. The CDR3 DNA follows: TGTGCCAGCAGCCAAATGGCAGGGTCCAATGAAAAACTGTTTTTT.

The gene calls are TRBV7-2 and TRBJ2-2; 8 bases are a match to TRBD2. Trimming cost V 0 bases and J 4 bases; bases outside gene matches: 10. There are 18 residues in the CDR3. Looked up from germline, CDR1 is SGHTA and CDR2 is FQGNSA. The CDR3 loop reads CASSLAPPTGGTTGELFF. In DNA, the CDR3 is TGTGCCAGCAGCTTAGCCCCCCCGACGGGGGGGACCACCGGGGAGCTGTTTTTT.

This chain links TRBV7-9 with TRBJ2-7; D may be TRBD1 (6 bases). The CDR3 contains 15 residues. Germline V gene lookup returns CDR1 SEHNR and CDR2 FQNEAQ (reference sequence). V lost 6 bases and J 0 bases, leaving 15 bases between the germline ends. The CDR3 sequence: CASSSPGTFSYEQYF. The CDR3 region has the DNA TGTGCCAGCAGTTCGCCCGGGACATTCTCCTACGAGCAGTACTTC.